The 19 T cell receptor beta chains below come from one sample, sequenced in a study of post-analysis software for immune sequencing data. Study-wide results and caveats: Patients used about 5 TRBV segments, including TRBV5-6, TRBV5-1 and TRBV20-1, more often than controls.

cDNA libraries of TCR beta carried unique molecular identifiers. TCRdb independently ran MiXCR on the PCR reads; one entry per CDR3 protein. This sample yields fewer than 850,000 distinct CDR3 sequences, of which approximately 30% are seen a single time; under 0.7% belongs to the top ten. No cognate antigen is known for these TCRs. Material for sequencing was blood. These receptors came from a girl aged 5 to 17 with multiple sclerosis.

The J gene is TRBJ1-5, the V gene TRBV18; the D gene is possibly TRBD1 (6 bases). Germline V gives CDR1 KGHSH, CDR2 LQKENI. CDR3 length: 15 residues. V shed 3 bases and J shed 3 bases, with 12 bases lying between them. CDR3 nucleotide sequence: TGTGCCAGCTCACCTCTCGGGGACACCAATCAGCCCCAGCATTTT. Amino acid sequence: CASSPLGDTNQPQHF.

V usage is TRBV5-1 and J usage is TRBJ2-3; a possible D gene is TRBD2 (5 bases). The CDR3 has 12 residues. The germline CDR1 and CDR2 sequences are SGHRS and YFSETQ. V was clipped by 2 bases and J by 7 bases, with 8 bases between them. The CDR3 DNA reads as TGCGCCAGCAGCTTTGAGCGGAATACGCAGTATTTT. Protein sequence: CASSFERNTQYF. The full variable domain, in which reference TRBV5-1 and TRBJ2-3 provide the parts outside the CDR3, is KAGVTQTPRYLIKTRGQQVTLSCSPISGHRSVSWYQQTPGQGLQFLFEYFSETQRNKGNFPGRFSGRQFSNSRSEMNVSTLELGDSALYLCASSFERNTQYFGPGTRLTVL.

This clonotype was seen only a few times. The J gene is TRBJ2-5, the V gene TRBV6-2 or TRBV6-3; D may be TRBD2 (6 bases). This CDR3 is built from 15 residues. Germline V gene lookup returns CDR1 MNHEY and CDR2 SVGEGT. Trimming took off 7 bases at V and 2 bases at J, with 17 bases between the two ends. The CDR3 loop is CASTNPGVGQETQYF. The CDR3 nucleotides read TGTGCCAGCACCAATCCGGGGGTGGGTCAAGAGACCCAGTACTTC.

The rearrangement uses TRBV7-2 and TRBJ1-5, with a weak D call TRBD1 (5 bases). Trimming took 5 bases from V and 4 from J, leaving 18 bases between them. This CDR3 is built from 16 residues. Germline values: CDR1 SGHTA, CDR2 FQGNSA. As DNA, the CDR3 is TGTGCCAGCAGCCCTATCCGGCGACAGTTGAATCAGCCCCAGCATTTT. Protein: CASSPIRRQLNQPQHF. The complete variable domain, with remaining parts taken from reference TRBV7-2 and TRBJ1-5, reads GAGVSQSPSNKVTEKGKDVELRCDPISGHTALYWYRQSLGQGLEFLIYFQGNSAPDKSGLPSDRFSAERTGGSVSTLTIQRTQQEDSAVYLCASSPIRRQLNQPQHFGDGTRLSIL.

The CDR3 loop is CASSELRGGDNEQFF. The CDR3, as DNA: TGCGCCAGCAGCGAGTTGCGGGGCGGGGACAATGAGCAGTTCTTC. J is TRBJ2-1 and V is TRBV5-1; tentative D call: TRBD2 (6 bases). CDR1 is SGHRS, CDR2 YFSETQ, per germline. V lost 4 bases and J lost 5, with 16 bases in between. CDR3 length: 15 residues.

This chain joins TRBV7-2 and TRBJ2-5; 9 bases agree with TRBD1. The V segment lost 6 bases and the J segment 5 bases; nucleotides outside the gene matches: 4. This CDR3 contains 13 residues. Germline lookup yields CDR1 SGHTA and CDR2 FQGNSA. For the CDR3, the DNA is TGTGCCAGCAGGTTCACAGGGGGCGAGACCCAGTACTTC. As protein: CASRFTGGETQYF.

The V gene is TRBV27, the J gene TRBJ2-4; 11 positions match TRBD2. The DNA end lines up better with TRBJ2-7; the J call may be wrong. CDR3 length: 13 amino acids. Germline values: CDR1 MNHEY, CDR2 SMNVEV (reference sequence). The CDR3 sequence is CASYLAGGYEQYF. As DNA, the CDR3 is TGTGCCAGTTATCTAGCGGGGGGCTACGAGCAGTACTTC.

In this sample, this clonotype turned up a few times. The V gene is TRBV20-1, the J gene TRBJ2-1, with 7 bases aligning to TRBD2. This CDR3 has 11 amino acids. Per the germline V gene, CDR1 is DFQATT and CDR2 is SNEGSKA (reference sequence). CDR3: CRGGGYNEQFF. The CDR3 bases are TGCAGGGGGGGGGGTTACAATGAGCAGTTCTTC.

The V call is TRBV12-3 or TRBV12-4, the J call TRBJ2-1; perhaps TRBD2 as D (6 bases). The J call may be in error: the DNA end matches TRBJ2-7 better. This CDR3 is 17 amino acids long. CDR3 sequence reads: CASSSPLLAWSYNEQYF. In DNA, the CDR3 is TGTGCCAGCAGTTCCCCACTTCTAGCGTGGTCCTACAATGAGCAGTACTTC.

The V and J genes are TRBV28 and TRBJ2-1; tentatively, D is TRBD1 or TRBD2 (5 bases each). In germline, CDR1 is MDHEN, CDR2 SYDVKM. The CDR3 contains 13 residues. V shed 8 bases and J shed 8 bases, with 16 bases lying between them. The CDR3 region is CASPRGKADEQFF. The CDR3, as DNA: TGTGCCAGCCCTCGGGGCAAGGCGGATGAGCAGTTCTTC.

There are a few counts of this clonotype. This sequence joins TRBV27 and TRBJ2-3; D is unclear. The CDR3 contains 13 residues. CDR1 and CDR2 (germline): MNHEY, SMNVEV (reference sequence). V was clipped by 0 bases and J by 2 bases, with 3 bases between them. The CDR3 loop reads CASSLSATDTQYF. Written as DNA, the CDR3 is TGTGCCAGCAGTTTATCGGCCACAGATACGCAGTATTTT.

V usage is TRBV10-3 and J usage is TRBJ2-3, with D perhaps matching TRBD2 (5 bases). CDR1 ENHRY and CDR2 SYGVKD come from the germline V gene. Trimming took 2 bases from V and 5 from J, leaving 8 bases between them. The CDR3 runs 13 residues. The CDR3 is CAISELGRDTQYF. DNA of the CDR3: TGTGCCATCAGTGAGCTAGGGAGAGATACGCAGTATTTT.

This clonotype was recorded a few times. Here the CDR3 reads CATVGQAKNIQYF. Written as DNA, the CDR3 is TGTGCCACCGTCGGGCAGGCCAAAAACATTCAGTACTTC. The chain uses TRBV28 and TRBJ2-4; D gene ambiguous. V lost 10 bases and J 1 base, leaving 11 bases between the germline ends. The CDR3 extends over 13 amino acids. Germline values: CDR1 MDHEN, CDR2 SYDVKM.

This sequence joins TRBV20-1 and TRBJ2-5; perhaps D is TRBD1 or TRBD2 (5 bases each). The CDR3 is 13 amino acids. Trimming cost V 6 bases and J 5 bases, with 16 bases left between them. Per the germline V gene, CDR1 is DFQATT and CDR2 is SNEGSKA (reference sequence). CDR3 region: CSAPPGRPETQYF. In DNA, the CDR3 is TGCAGTGCCCCGCCGGGGCGCCCGGAGACCCAGTACTTC.

This sequence joins TRBV10-3 and TRBJ1-4; the D is unclear. CDR3 size: 16 residues. Germline V CDR1 and CDR2: ENHRY, SYGVKD. Between the trimmed V and J ends, which lost 5 bases and 0 bases, there was a span of 13 bases. The chain's CDR3 is CAISSSAGTTNEKLFF. The CDR3 coding sequence is TGTGCCATCAGTTCCTCGGCCGGGACAACTAATGAAAAACTGTTTTTT.

This clonotype was recorded only once. The chain recombines TRBV20-1 with TRBJ2-3; tentatively, D is TRBD2 (6 bases). Germline V gene lookup returns CDR1 DFQATT and CDR2 SNEGSKA (reference sequence). The V and J ends lost 3 bases and 1 base respectively, with 11 bases between them. The CDR3 sequence is 14 residues long. CDR3 residues: CSARMTGGTDTQYF. The DNA for the CDR3 is TGCAGTGCTAGGATGACGGGGGGCACAGATACGCAGTATTTT.

This clonotype occurred once. This may be a read error, as it is one base from a much larger clone. The conserved phenylalanine or tryptophan normally closing the CDR3 is absent here, so this likely arose from a read error. This chain joins TRBV5-5 and TRBJ2-1; TRBD1 matches at 10 bases. Germline lookup yields CDR1 SGHKS and CDR2 YYEKEE (reference sequence). After removal of 3 bases from V and 9 bases from J, the junction contained 9 bases not matched to a gene. The CDR3 is 15 amino acids. The CDR3 reads CASSWTGTGVGEQFC. CDR3 DNA sequence: TGTGCCAGCAGCTGGACCGGGACAGGGGTTGGTGAGCAGTTCTGC.

This rearrangement joins TRBV15 to TRBJ1-2; D uncertain. This CDR3 is built from 14 residues. The V gene's germline CDR1 is LNHNV and CDR2 YYDKDF (reference sequence). V was shortened by 0 bases and J by 2 bases, with 7 bases between the two germline ends. This chain's CDR3 is CATSRDRQNYGYTF. CDR3 DNA sequence: TGTGCCACCAGCAGAGATCGGCAGAACTATGGCTACACCTTC.

The V and J genes are TRBV12-3 or TRBV12-4 and TRBJ2-3; D is perhaps TRBD1 (6 bases). This CDR3 has 18 amino acids. V gave up 1 base and J gave up 0 bases, with 17 bases separating them. The CDR3 spells CASSLGGQFHSSTDTQYF. The CDR3 region has the DNA TGTGCCAGCAGTTTAGGCGGACAGTTTCACTCTAGCACAGATACGCAGTATTTT.